This entry describes one TCR beta chain. The data were produced by immunoSEQ multiplex PCR, yet TCRdb's version contains in-frame clones alone and is incomplete. The sample holds 150,000 to 200,000 clones, about 82% seen once. This sample stems from a study of blood T cell repertoires in COVID-19. For the study at large: Researchers got acute and convalescent COVID-19 samples from the United States, Italy and Spain.

The CDR3 extends over 16 amino acids. CDR1 is LGHDT, CDR2 YNNKEL, per germline (reference sequence). V lost 1 base to trimming and J lost 7 bases; unmatched junction nucleotides: 7. This chain joins TRBV3-1 (or the pseudogene TRBV3-2) and TRBJ2-1; 10 nucleotides agree with TRBD1. The receptor comes from a woman in her twenties or thirties with acute or convalescent COVID-19. Sequencing used peripheral blood. CDR3 sequence reads: CASSQVRDRGRNEQFF. CDR3 in DNA: TGTGCCAGCAGCCAAGTCCGGGACAGGGGACGGAATGAGCAGTTCTTC.